This T cell receptor (beta chain) was captured in a study of T cells in Graves' hyperthyroidism and ophthalmopathy. Orbital computed tomography and thyroid ultrasound, together with serum TRAb and thyroxine and clinical symptoms, were used for diagnoses. RNA transcripts gave rise to amplified TCR beta CDR3 regions. First-round RT-PCR of the TCR CDR3 relied on the HTBI primer set. TCRdb redid the calling of the multiplex PCR reads with MiXCR, one entry per CDR3 protein. The sample has some 800,000 distinct CDR3 sequences, 35% to 40% seen once; the top ten hold about 9%. This clonotype has a handful of counts. Sample: blood. The sequence was collected from a man aged 18 to 29 with Graves' hyperthyroidism.

CDR3 coding DNA: TGCAGTGCTACCGGGACTAGCGGGGCAAGCTCCTACGAGCAGTACTTC. Encoded protein: CSATGTSGASSYEQYF. This rearrangement joins TRBV20-1 to TRBJ2-7, with 13 bases aligning to TRBD2. CDR3 size: 16 residues. The V gene's germline CDR1 is DFQATT and CDR2 SNEGSKA (reference sequence). V lost 4 bases, J lost 0 bases, and 6 bases stayed unmatched.